Shown below are 30 T cell receptor beta chains from a single sample sequenced in a study of shared clonotypes between healthy human individuals. Produced via immunoSEQ multiplex PCR; TCRdb's table is partial and in-frame only. The table has hundreds of thousands of clones, around 67% seen once. What was sequenced was memory CD4+ T cells sorted from blood. Subset denoted: CD45RA-negative fraction. These TCRs come from a woman aged 25 to 39 in good health.

This rearrangement joins TRBV29-1 to TRBJ2-2; no reliable D call. CDR3 length equals 15 residues. Trimming removed 2 bases at V and 2 bases at J, with 12 bases between. The germline V gene has CDR1 SQVTM and CDR2 ANQGSEA. The CDR3, as DNA: TGCAGCGTTGAATTTAGACACGCCAACACCGGGGAGCTGTTTTTT. Its protein is CSVEFRHANTGELFF.

The V gene is TRBV2, the J gene TRBJ1-5, with TRBD1 matching over 10 bases. V trimming: 2 bases; J trimming: 14 bases; junction bases outside the gene matches: 9. This CDR3 contains 14 residues. CDR1 and CDR2 from the germline V gene are SNHLY and FYNNEI. The CDR3 DNA sequence: TGTGCCAGCAGTGAAAGTCGAGACAGGGGGCAAAAGCATTTT. This codes for CASSESRDRGQKHF.

This clone was picked up one time. V and J are TRBV11-2 and TRBJ1-1; D call uncertain. Trimming cost V 5 bases and J 4 bases, with 11 bases left between them. CDR1 and CDR2 from the germline V gene are SGHAT and FQNNGV. The CDR3 is made up of 13 amino acids. CDR3 region: CASSLSQLTEAFF. DNA for the CDR3: TGTGCCAGCAGCCTCTCCCAGCTCACTGAAGCTTTCTTT.

The chain has TRBV2 and TRBJ2-4, with a possible D match to TRBD1 (5 bases). Germline V gives CDR1 SNHLY, CDR2 FYNNEI. V lost 0 bases to trimming and J lost 4 bases, with 7 bases between them. The CDR3 consists of 14 residues. The CDR3 here is CASSEAAGKNIQYF. Written as DNA, the CDR3 is TGTGCCAGCAGTGAAGCGGCAGGGAAAAACATTCAGTACTTC.

The chain is built from TRBV30 and TRBJ1-1, with D tentatively TRBD1 (5 bases). CDR1 GTSNPN and CDR2 SVGIG come from the germline V gene (reference sequence). The CDR3 contains 13 residues. V was pared by 2 bases and J by 1 base, with 8 bases between. CDR3 amino acids: CAWSMGGNTEAFF. The CDR3 DNA sequence: TGTGCCTGGAGTATGGGGGGGAACACTGAAGCTTTCTTT.

This clone was found many times. This chain joins TRBV18 and TRBJ2-7; 14 nucleotides line up with TRBD2. V was clipped by 3 bases and J by 0 bases; unmatched bases: 4. From germline, CDR1 is KGHSH and CDR2 LQKENI. This CDR3 comprises 17 residues. CDR3 nucleotides: TGTGCCAGCTCACCCGGGACTAGCGGGAGACCCTCCTACGAGCAGTACTTC. It translates to CASSPGTSGRPSYEQYF. Combining the CDR3 with reference TRBV18 and TRBJ2-7 gives the whole variable domain NAGVMQNPRHLVRRRGQEARLRCSPMKGHSHVYWYRQLPEEGLKFMVYLQKENIIDESGMPKERFSAEFPKEGPSILRIQQVVRGDSAAYFCASSPGTSGRPSYEQYFGPGTRLTVT.

This chain joins TRBV19 and TRBJ1-5; tentative D call: TRBD1 (6 bases). The V and J ends lost 8 bases and 2 bases respectively, with 10 bases between them. This CDR3 spans 13 amino acids. Germline V gene data show CDR1 as LNHDA and CDR2 as SQIVND (reference sequence). CDR3 residues: CASEQGGNQPQHF. DNA of the CDR3: TGTGCCAGTGAACAGGGTGGCAATCAGCCCCAGCATTTT. The whole variable domain, filled in from reference TRBV19 and TRBJ1-5, reads DGGITQSPKYLFRKEGQNVTLSCEQNLNHDAMYWYRQDPGQGLRLIYYSQIVNDFQKGDIAEGYSVSREKKESFPLTVTSAQKNPTAFYLCASEQGGNQPQHFGDGTRLSIL.

This clone has a handful of counts. The chain uses TRBV19 and TRBJ1-1; D remains unclear. CDR3 length equals 11 residues. V lost 6 bases to trimming and J lost 1 base, with 3 bases between them. The germline V gene encodes CDR1 LNHDA and CDR2 SQIVND (reference sequence). CDR3 in DNA: TGTGCCAGTAGAAGGAACACTGAAGCTTTCTTT. Translation: CASRRNTEAFF.

The rearrangement uses TRBV7-9 and TRBJ1-4, with 11 nucleotides matching TRBD1. This CDR3 is built from 17 residues. Trimming at V came to 5 bases and at J to 2 bases, leaving 7 bases not matched to a gene. Germline CDR1 is SEHNR and CDR2 is FQNEAQ (reference sequence). Here the CDR3 reads CASSTRGQGATNEKLFF. CDR3 nucleotides: TGTGCCAGCAGCACCCGCGGACAGGGGGCTACTAATGAAAAACTGTTTTTT. The full variable domain, rest sourced from reference TRBV7-9 and TRBJ1-4, is DTGVSQNPRHKITKRGQNVTFRCDPISEHNRLYWYRQTLGQGPEFLTYFQNEAQLEKSRLLSDRFSAERPKGSFSTLEIQRTEQGDSAMYLCASSTRGQGATNEKLFFGSGTQLSVL.

In its sample, this clone was seen once. A far larger clone is one base from this, pointing to a likely read error. This sample includes further DNA sequences coding for the same CDR3. V and J are TRBV15 and TRBJ1-4, with 7 positions matching TRBD1. Germline lookup yields CDR1 LNHNV and CDR2 YYDKDF (reference sequence). V gave up 1 base and J gave up 5 bases; unmatched junction bases: 1. The CDR3 covers 14 residues. CDR3 nucleotides: TGTGCCACCAGCAGAGGACAGGGCAATGAAAAACTGTTTTTT. This encodes CATSRGQGNEKLFF.

In its sample, this clone was seen a few times. The rearrangement uses TRBV5-1 and TRBJ2-1; TRBD2 aligns across 9 bases. The V gene end was trimmed by 0 bases and the J gene end by 2 bases; junction bases not matched to a gene: 6. Germline V gene data show CDR1 as SGHRS and CDR2 as YFSETQ. The CDR3 runs 17 residues. The CDR3 spells CASSLVPSGDPYNEQFF. The CDR3 DNA is TGCGCCAGCAGCTTGGTGCCTAGCGGGGATCCCTACAATGAGCAGTTCTTC.

This clone was recorded a few times. The chain combines TRBV7-6 with TRBJ1-1; no clear D. The CDR3 has 13 residues. The V end was cut by 5 bases, the J end by 6 bases, with 13 bases between. The germline V gene encodes CDR1 SGHVS and CDR2 FNYEAQ. The DNA for the CDR3 is TGTGCCAGCAGCCAACAATGGACTGCTGAAGCTTTCTTT. Translating it yields CASSQQWTAEAFF.

V usage is TRBV28 and J usage is TRBJ2-7; 7 bases map to TRBD1. The V and J ends lost 5 bases and 1 base, in that order; junction bases with no gene match: 5. The germline gives CDR1 MDHEN, CDR2 SYDVKM. The CDR3 has 14 residues. The CDR3 region is CASSETGRSYEQYF. The CDR3 DNA is TGTGCCAGCAGTGAGACAGGGAGATCCTACGAGCAGTACTTC.

This clone has ten or more counts. V is TRBV19 and J is TRBJ2-3; possibly TRBD1 or TRBD2 for D (5 bases each). This CDR3 region has 13 residues. Trimming cost V 8 bases and J 4 bases, with 13 bases left between them. From germline, CDR1 is LNHDA and CDR2 SQIVND (reference sequence). In nucleotides, the CDR3 is TGTGCCAGTCAAATGAGAGGGGCAGATACGCAGTATTTT. This codes for CASQMRGADTQYF. Complete variable domain (other parts from reference TRBV19 and TRBJ2-3): DGGITQSPKYLFRKEGQNVTLSCEQNLNHDAMYWYRQDPGQGLRLIYYSQIVNDFQKGDIAEGYSVSREKKESFPLTVTSAQKNPTAFYLCASQMRGADTQYFGPGTRLTVL.

V usage is TRBV6-1 and J usage is TRBJ2-1; 9 positions match TRBD2. After removal of 6 bases from V and 6 bases from J, the junction contained 9 bases not matched to a gene. Germline CDR1 and CDR2: MNHNS and SASEGT. The CDR3 consists of 15 residues. CDR3 loop: CASRQGSAGGNEQFF. DNA for the CDR3: TGTGCCAGCAGACAAGGGTCAGCGGGAGGCAATGAGCAGTTCTTC.

The chain joins TRBV2 to TRBJ2-2; D is perhaps TRBD2 (5 bases). V dropped 4 bases and J dropped 5 bases, with 8 bases sitting between them. This CDR3 is 13 amino acids long. CDR1 and CDR2 from the germline V gene are SNHLY and FYNNEI. CDR3 sequence reads: CASSGEGTGELFF. The CDR3 DNA sequence: TGTGCCAGCAGTGGTGAGGGTACCGGGGAGCTGTTTTTT.

Regarding this clone: Germline is not matched at one junction end, which may reflect a read error. The chain is built from TRBV30 and TRBJ2-5; D is unclear. The J call may be incorrect, as the DNA end agrees better with TRBJ2-7. Germline V gene sequence: CDR1 GTSNPN, CDR2 SVGIG (reference sequence). CDR3 size: 14 residues. CDR3 sequence: CAWSVQQFSHEQYF. CDR3 bases: TGTGCCTGGAGTGTACAACAGTTCTCCCACGAGCAGTACTTC.

Only a few counts were recorded for this clone. The chain has TRBV29-1 and TRBJ2-1; tentatively, D is TRBD1 or TRBD2 (5 bases each). V was cut by 6 bases and J by 0 bases, with 12 bases left in between. Germline V lookup: CDR1 SQVTM, CDR2 ANQGSEA. This CDR3 has 14 residues. CDR3 DNA: TGCAGCGTGAGGGGTGTGGGCTCCTACAATGAGCAGTTCTTC. Protein sequence: CSVRGVGSYNEQFF.

Concerning this clone itself: Other DNA sequences from this sample encode an identical CDR3 as well. The chain couples TRBV6-1 to TRBJ2-3; D perhaps matches TRBD2 (5 bases). The V end was cut by 8 bases, the J end by 0 bases, with 12 bases between. The germline gives CDR1 MNHNS, CDR2 SASEGT. The CDR3 length is 14 residues. The DNA of the CDR3 is TGTGCCAGCCGTGCAGGACTGAGCACAGATACGCAGTATTTT. It translates to CASRAGLSTDTQYF.

The chain uses TRBV15 and TRBJ1-1, with TRBD1 matching over 8 bases. The trim removed 4 bases at V and 6 bases at J, leaving 13 bases unmatched. The CDR3 loop spans 16 amino acids. The V gene's germline CDR1 is LNHNV and CDR2 YYDKDF (reference sequence). CDR3 coding DNA: TGTGCCACCAGCACCCGACAGGGGTCATTGGGCGCTGAAGCTTTCTTT. Translation gives CATSTRQGSLGAEAFF.

Regarding this clone: Other nucleotide sequences from this sample produce the same CDR3. In nucleotides, the CDR3 is TGCGCCAGCAGCACCGGACAGGGCGACACCGGGGAGCTGTTTTTT. Amino acids: CASSTGQGDTGELFF. This sequence joins TRBV5-1 and TRBJ2-2, with 8 bases identical to TRBD1. CDR3 length equals 15 residues. After removal of 4 bases from V and 3 bases from J, the junction contained 5 bases not matched to a gene. The germline V gene encodes CDR1 SGHRS and CDR2 YFSETQ.

J is TRBJ1-3 and V is TRBV10-3; D may be TRBD1 (5 bases). Germline V lookup: CDR1 ENHRY, CDR2 SYGVKD. The CDR3 is made up of 14 amino acids. Trimming cost V 8 bases and J 0 bases, with 11 bases left between them. CDR3 sequence reads: CAISTASSGNTIYF. DNA for the CDR3: TGTGCCATCTCGACAGCCAGCTCTGGAAACACCATATATTTT.

This clone has ten or more counts. This rearrangement joins TRBV30 to TRBJ2-2; TRBD1 agrees at 7 bases. Trimming cost V 3 bases and J 7 bases; bases outside gene matches: 5. The CDR3 is 13 amino acids. CDR1 and CDR2 from the germline V gene are GTSNPN and SVGIG (reference sequence). CDR3 in amino acids: CAWSPTGIGELFF. Here the CDR3 DNA reads TGTGCCTGGAGCCCGACAGGGATCGGGGAGCTGTTTTTT.

A word on this clone: Other nucleotide sequences in the sample specify the same CDR3. This chain joins TRBV5-4 and TRBJ1-3; no clear D. V lost 0 bases to trimming and J lost 0 bases, with 10 bases between them. The CDR3 contains 16 residues. Germline values: CDR1 SGHNT, CDR2 YYREEE (reference sequence). The DNA for the CDR3 is TGTGCCAGCAGCTTGGGCGGCAGGAGCTCTGGAAACACCATATATTTT. This translates into CASSLGGRSSGNTIYF.

The V gene is TRBV7-8, the J gene TRBJ2-3; 8 bases map to TRBD2. V lost 5 bases to trimming and J lost 1 base; unmatched junction nucleotides: 8. The germline CDR1 and CDR2 sequences are SGHVS and FQNEAQ. This CDR3 comprises 16 residues. CDR3 loop: CASSPGGEYGTDTQYF. The CDR3 DNA reads TGTGCCAGCAGCCCCGGGGGGGAGTATGGCACAGATACGCAGTATTTT.

This clone was counted between two and nine times. This chain joins TRBV7-6 and TRBJ1-1; a weak D match, TRBD1 (5 bases). The ends were cut back, 3 bases at V and 1 base at J, with 6 bases in the middle. The CDR3 covers 13 residues. Germline assignment: CDR1 SGHVS and CDR2 FNYEAQ. CDR3 in amino acids: CASSLRGNTEAFF. CDR3 nucleotides: TGTGCCAGCAGCTTGAGGGGGAACACTGAAGCTTTCTTT.

As to this clone: Other DNA sequences in this specimen translate into the identical CDR3. The chain recombines TRBV18 with TRBJ2-3, with D tentatively TRBD2 (5 bases). The CDR3 sequence is 13 residues long. The germline V gene has CDR1 KGHSH and CDR2 LQKENI. V shed 3 bases and J shed 3 bases, with 7 bases lying between them. The CDR3 sequence: CASSPGVTDTQYF. The CDR3 coding sequence is TGTGCCAGCTCACCCGGGGTGACAGATACGCAGTATTTT.

The V call is TRBV6-1, the J call TRBJ2-1; TRBD2 matches at 8 bases. Germline lookup yields CDR1 MNHNS and CDR2 SASEGT. CDR3 size: 15 residues. Losses at the gene ends were 7 bases for V and 8 bases for J; bases not matched to a gene: 13. The chain's CDR3 is CASTEANGRVDEQFF. Written as DNA, the CDR3 is TGTGCCAGCACCGAGGCTAACGGGAGGGTTGATGAGCAGTTCTTC.

The J gene is TRBJ2-5, the V gene TRBV5-8; D is perhaps TRBD1 or TRBD2 (5 bases each). The CDR3 is made up of 15 amino acids. Germline V CDR1 and CDR2: SGHTS, YDEGEE. Trimming left V 4 bases short and J 0 bases short, with 13 bases between. The CDR3 DNA reads TGTGCCAGCAGCCGGGGACGGACCCACCAAGAGACCCAGTACTTC. Translated, it gives CASSRGRTHQETQYF.

The V call is TRBV18, the J call TRBJ2-7, with D possibly TRBD2 on 6 matching bases. Trimming left V 3 bases short and J 0 bases short, with 12 bases between. The CDR3 runs to 15 residues. Germline V gives CDR1 KGHSH, CDR2 LQKENI. CDR3 bases: TGTGCCAGCTCACCTACTCGGGAGAGCTCCTACGAGCAGTACTTC. As protein: CASSPTRESSYEQYF.